The source of this T cell receptor (beta chain) is a study of blood T cell repertoires in COVID-19. For the study at large: Samples came from the United States, Italy and Spain, spanning acute and convalescent COVID-19. Sample material is recorded as cDNA or gDNA derived from T cells, B-cell-depleted T cells, or PBMCs.

Original processing methods: Estimation of nucleated cell counts was performed using reference gene primer amplification. Only in-frame clones appear in the TCRdb table, and some are missing; sequencing was by immunoSEQ multiplex PCR. The DNA gave D and trimming, while V, J and clone size come from that table. The table lists more than 15,000 clones, just over 85% of them singletons. Germline lookup yields CDR1 SGHAT and CDR2 FQDESV (reference sequence). J gave up 0 bases and V 5 bases, and 2 bases lay outside the gene matches. The CDR3 runs to 14 residues. The specimen was peripheral blood. The sequence was collected from a human donor with active COVID-19. The donor label of this sample is uncertain. The chain has TRBV11-1 and TRBJ2-5, with 8 bases fitting TRBD2. CDR3 nucleotide sequence: TGTGCCAGCAGCCTACTAGCGGACCAAGAGACCCAGTACTTC. Protein product: CASSLLADQETQYF.